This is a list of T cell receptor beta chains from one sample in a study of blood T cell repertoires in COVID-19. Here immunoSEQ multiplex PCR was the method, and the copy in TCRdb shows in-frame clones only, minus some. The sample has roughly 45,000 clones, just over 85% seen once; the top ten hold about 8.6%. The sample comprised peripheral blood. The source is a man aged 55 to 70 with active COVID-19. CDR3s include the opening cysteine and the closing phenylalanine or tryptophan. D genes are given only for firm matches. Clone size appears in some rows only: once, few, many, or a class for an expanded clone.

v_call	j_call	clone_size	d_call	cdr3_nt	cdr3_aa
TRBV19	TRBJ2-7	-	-	TGTGCCAGTAGTATAGATGCGGGGCCCTACGAGCAGTACTTC	CASSIDAGPYEQYF
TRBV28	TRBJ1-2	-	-	TGTGCCAGCAGCCCACCTTCTATTGACAGCGGCTACACCTTC	CASSPPSIDSGYTF
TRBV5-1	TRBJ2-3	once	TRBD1	TGCGCCAGCAGGACAGGGGCGAACACAGATACGCAGTATTTT	CASRTGANTDTQYF
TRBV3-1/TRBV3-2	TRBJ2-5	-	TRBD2	TGTGCCAGCAGCCAAGGGTCTTTGCGGGAGGGCCTGGAGACCCAGTACTTC	CASSQGSLREGLETQYF
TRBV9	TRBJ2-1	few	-	TGTGCCAGCAGCGTAGGGGCAGAAAAGAATGAGCAGTTCTTC	CASSVGAEKNEQFF
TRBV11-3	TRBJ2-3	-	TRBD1	TGTGCCAGCAGCTTAGACCCGACAGGGCGTACGCAGTATTTT	CASSLDPTGRTQYF
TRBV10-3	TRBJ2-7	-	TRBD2	TGTGCCACTCGGGGGGGTCCCGATGAGCAGTACTTC	CATRGGPDEQYF
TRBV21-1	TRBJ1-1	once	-	TGTGCCAGCAGCAAAGTACGGGAGAACACTGAAGCTTTCTTT	CASSKVRENTEAFF
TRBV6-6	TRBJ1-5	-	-	TGTGCCAGCAGTTACTCGAACAGTCAGCCCCAGCATTTT	CASSYSNSQPQHF
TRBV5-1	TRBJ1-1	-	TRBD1	TGCGCCAGCAGCAGAACAGGGGTAGCTGAAGCTTTCTTT	CASSRTGVAEAFF
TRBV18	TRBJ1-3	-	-	TGTGCCAGCTCACCCGTCGGAAACACCATATATTTT	CASSPVGNTIYF
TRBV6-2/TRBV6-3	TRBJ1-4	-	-	TGTGCCAGCAGTTACCCGGGGGGAAAACTGTTTTTT	CASSYPGGKLFF
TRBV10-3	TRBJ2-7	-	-	TGTGCCATCAGTTCACAGGGTCTCTACGAGCAGTACTTC	CAISSQGLYEQYF
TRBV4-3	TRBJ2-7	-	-	TGCGCCAGCAGCCAAGCCCTGACAGCTGACGGCTACGAGCAGTACTTC	CASSQALTADGYEQYF
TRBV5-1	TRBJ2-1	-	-	TGCGCCAGCAGCCCTGGTGGCAGGTTGGGTGAGCAGTTCTTC	CASSPGGRLGEQFF
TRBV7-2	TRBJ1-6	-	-	TGTGCCAGCAGTATGGACAGCAATAATTCACCCCTCCACTTT	CASSMDSNNSPLHF
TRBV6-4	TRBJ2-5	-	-	TGTGCCAGCAGCCCGGAAAGGGGCGAGACCCAGTACTTC	CASSPERGETQYF
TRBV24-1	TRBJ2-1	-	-	TGTGCCACCGGCGGGGGCGACCTCTCCTACAATGAGCAGTTCTTC	CATGGGDLSYNEQFF
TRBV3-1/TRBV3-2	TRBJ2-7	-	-	TGTGCCAGCAGCCAAGGGGAGCGGAACTACGAGCAGTACTTC	CASSQGERNYEQYF
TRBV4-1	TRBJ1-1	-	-	TGCGCCAGCACCCCAGGCCAAACGAACACTGAAGCTTTCTTT	CASTPGQTNTEAFF
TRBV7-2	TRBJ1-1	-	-	TGTGCCAGCAGCTTAGCCGGATGGGGGCGGCTGAACACTGAAGCTTTCTTT	CASSLAGWGRLNTEAFF
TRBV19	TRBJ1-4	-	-	TGTGCCAGTAGTCCCCAGGGTGCGGCGCCTGAAAAACTGTTTTTT	CASSPQGAAPEKLFF
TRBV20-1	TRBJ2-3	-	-	TGCAGTGCTACAGGGGCCGATACGCAGTATTTT	CSATGADTQYF
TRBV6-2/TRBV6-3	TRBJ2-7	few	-	TGTGCCAGCAGTTTCTTACAGCTCTACGAGCAGTACTTC	CASSFLQLYEQYF
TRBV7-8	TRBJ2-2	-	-	TGTGCCAGCAGCTTAGTTCGTGTGGGGGAGCTGTTTTTT	CASSLVRVGELFF
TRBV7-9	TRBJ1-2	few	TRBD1	TGTGCCAGCACCCAACAGGGGAATCAACGCTCTGGCTACACCTTC	CASTQQGNQRSGYTF
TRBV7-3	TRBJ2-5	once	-	TGTGCCAGCAGCTTAGCCCGGGGAGAGACCCAGTACTTC	CASSLARGETQYF
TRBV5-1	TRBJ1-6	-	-	TGCGCCAGCAGCTTCAACAGCCAGAGTAATTCACCCCTCCACTTT	CASSFNSQSNSPLHF
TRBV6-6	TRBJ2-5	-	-	TGTGCCAGCAGTTACGACAGTCAAGAGACCCAGTACTTC	CASSYDSQETQYF
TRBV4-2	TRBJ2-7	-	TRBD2	TGTGCCAGCAGCCAAGAGCCAACTAGCGGGAGAGGCCCCTACGAGCAGTACTTC	CASSQEPTSGRGPYEQYF
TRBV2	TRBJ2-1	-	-	TGTGCCAGCAGTTGGACAGACAATGAGCAGTTCTTC	CASSWTDNEQFF
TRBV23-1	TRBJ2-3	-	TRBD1	TGCGCCAGCAGTCAATGGGCTCGGGACAGGGGAGATACGCAGTATTTT	CASSQWARDRGDTQYF
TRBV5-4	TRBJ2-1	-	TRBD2	TGTGCCAGCAGGACTAGCGGCAATGAGCAGTTCTTC	CASRTSGNEQFF
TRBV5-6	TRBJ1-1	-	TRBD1	TGTGCCAGCAGCTTGGTGGAGGGGGCGAACACTGAAGCTTTCTTT	CASSLVEGANTEAFF
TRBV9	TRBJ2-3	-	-	TGTGCCAGCACTTTCCAAAGCGGGAGCACAGATACGCAGTATTTT	CASTFQSGSTDTQYF
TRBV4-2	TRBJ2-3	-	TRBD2	TGTGCCAGCAGCCAAGATCCCGGGGGGGATACGCAGTATTTT	CASSQDPGGDTQYF
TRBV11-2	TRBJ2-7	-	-	TGTGCCAGCAGATCCGGTCGCTCCGGTCACTTC	CASRSGRSGHF
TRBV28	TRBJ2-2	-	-	TGTGCCAGCAGTTTGGCCAGGGTTAACACCGGGGAGCTGTTTTTT	CASSLARVNTGELFF
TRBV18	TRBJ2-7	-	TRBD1	TGTGCCAGCTCACCGCCCGGGACAGGTGGCTACGAGCAGTACTTC	CASSPPGTGGYEQYF
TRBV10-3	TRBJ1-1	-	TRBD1	TGTGCCATCAGTGTGGAGGGGCAGGGGGATACTGAAGCTTTCTTT	CAISVEGQGDTEAFF